This passage covers 4 T cell receptor beta chains from one sample sequenced in a study of T cell repertoires in cytomegalovirus infection. No antigens are known for them. TCRdb used MiXCR to reprocess the reads, holding one entry per CDR3 protein. This table has about 310,000 distinct CDR3 sequences, 25% appearing once. This sample comprised cultured PBMCs, obtained from culture after CMV antigen stimulation. These TCRs come from a human donor in good health (CMV status not recorded). Some clones in this sample may be carry-over from other donors' samples.

This clonotype was recorded many times. J is TRBJ1-2 and V is TRBV7-6; maybe TRBD1 (5 bases). Germline V CDR1 and CDR2: SGHVS, FNYEAQ. This CDR3 is built from 15 residues. V lost 5 bases and J 7 bases, leaving 20 bases between the germline ends. The CDR3 coding sequence is TGTGCCAGCAGCCCGGGGGAGGTCGGGGGGTCTGGCTACACCTTC. The encoded protein is CASSPGEVGGSGYTF.

The gene calls are TRBV10-1 and TRBJ2-1; 9 bases map to TRBD1. The junction had 3 bases not matched to a gene; V was cut back by 8 bases and J by 4 bases. The CDR3 totals 13 residues. Germline loops: CDR1 WNHNN, CDR2 SYGVQD (reference sequence). CDR3 DNA sequence: TGCGCCAGCTCTGACAGGGGGTACAATGAGCAGTTCTTC. Its translation is CASSDRGYNEQFF.

This clonotype was seen only a few times. The genes are TRBV14 and TRBJ2-2; 7 bases line up with TRBD2. Trimming removed 5 bases from V and 0 bases from J; junction bases left unmatched: 6. There are 16 residues in the CDR3. CDR1 SGHDN and CDR2 FVKESK come from the germline V gene. CDR3 region: CASSENGGANTGELFF. Here the CDR3 DNA reads TGTGCCAGCAGCGAAAATGGGGGGGCGAACACCGGGGAGCTGTTTTTT. Complete variable domain (other parts from reference TRBV14 and TRBJ2-2): EAGVTQFPSHSVIEKGQTVTLRCDPISGHDNLYWYRRVMGKEIKFLLHFVKESKQDESGMPNNRFLAERTGGTYSTLKVQPAELEDSGVYFCASSENGGANTGELFFGEGSRLTVL.

This clonotype was observed many times. V and J are TRBV7-2 and TRBJ1-2; the D is unclear. This CDR3 comprises 12 residues. Trimming shortened V by 7 bases and J by 8 bases, and 14 bases separated the two germline ends. Germline V gene sequence: CDR1 SGHTA, CDR2 FQGNSA. CDR3 bases: TGTGCCAGCAAGATCGACATTAGCGGCTACACCTTC. Protein product: CASKIDISGYTF.